This TCR beta chain was identified during a study of beta chain features in type 1 diabetes. Study-wide background: Across every sample, about 110 million sorted cells were examined in total. Whole-study findings and limits: In comparison with healthy donors, patients had naive, central memory and Treg TCRB repertoires that appeared more similar. Shorter templates might be favored by PCR, and equally so in patients and in controls. The study found moderately but significantly shorter TCRB CDR3s in all four CD4+ subsets of Type 1 diabetes patients.

The investigators reverse transcribed all of the isolated RNA, so they sequenced expressed TCRB transcripts. There were 3.5 million to 4.5 million reads on average in the naive, central memory and regulatory T cell samples. Sequencing was performed with immunoSEQ multiplex PCR; in TCRdb, only in-frame clones are kept and a portion is missing. The repertoire holds a few hundred thousand clones, with roughly 14% as singletons. As regards this clone: Its target is not known.

Germline V gene sequence: CDR1 GTSNPN, CDR2 SVGIG (reference sequence). The CDR3 length is 14 residues. The germline V and J ends were trimmed by 0 bases and 0 bases, with 6 bases remaining between them. The sequencing sample was made of naive CD4+ T cells from blood. The TCR was taken from a woman between 18 and 29 years old with type 1 diabetes. The V call is TRBV30, the J call TRBJ1-5; D is ambiguous. CDR3 nucleotides: TGTGCCTGGAGTGTACGGAGTAGCAATCAGCCCCAGCATTTT. Translation: CAWSVRSSNQPQHF.